What follows are 15 T cell receptor beta chains derived from one specimen sequenced in a study of shared clonotypes between healthy human individuals. TCRdb's copy holds only in-frame clones and misses some; the assay was immunoSEQ multiplex PCR. This table holds 2 million to 2.5 million clones, about 95% found once. Naive CD8 cells were CD45RO-negative, positively selected for CCR7, excluding terminally differentiated effector memory CD45RA+ cells. Sequencing was performed on naive CD8+ T cells sorted from blood. The receptors here all came from a man aged 18-30 years in good health.

The V call is TRBV7-9, the J call TRBJ2-7, with 14 bases identical to TRBD2. Germline values: CDR1 SEHNR, CDR2 FQNEAQ (reference sequence). V gave up 5 bases and J gave up 3 bases; unmatched junction bases: 3. The CDR3 is made up of 15 amino acids. The CDR3 region is CASSGLAGGYYEQYF. The CDR3 DNA follows: TGTGCCAGCAGCGGACTAGCGGGGGGTTACTACGAGCAGTACTTC.

The chain joins TRBV10-2 to TRBJ2-3; weak D call: TRBD2 (6 bases). The CDR3 sequence is 16 residues long. CDR1 and CDR2 (germline): WSHSY, SAAADI. Trimming removed 6 bases from V and 0 bases from J, with 16 bases in between. CDR3 protein: CASSGSGTASTDTQYF. CDR3 DNA sequence: TGCGCCAGCAGCGGGTCCGGGACTGCAAGCACAGATACGCAGTATTTT.

The count of this clone is one. The chain employs TRBV7-9 and TRBJ2-5; 7 bases line up with TRBD1. With 0 bases clipped from V and 2 bases from J, the junction kept 3 bases outside the gene matches. Germline CDR1 is SEHNR and CDR2 is FQNEAQ (reference sequence). The CDR3 contains 15 residues. CDR3 bases: TGTGCCAGCAGCTTAGCGTGGGACAGACAAGAGACCCAGTACTTC. It is translated as CASSLAWDRQETQYF.

This chain uses TRBV11-3 with TRBJ2-2; D gene uncertain. Germline V lookup: CDR1 SGHNT, CDR2 YENEEA. Deletions cut 5 bases from V and 1 base from J, with 14 bases between. The CDR3 totals 16 residues. The CDR3 bases are TGTGCCAGCAGCCCCTTCCCCCGAGAGAACACCGGGGAGCTGTTTTTT. Amino acids: CASSPFPRENTGELFF.

The chain couples TRBV12-5 to TRBJ1-5; D gene uncertain. Germline loops: CDR1 LGHNT, CDR2 FRNRAP. Trimming took 8 bases from V and 0 from J, leaving 11 bases between them. This CDR3 comprises 14 residues. DNA for the CDR3: TGTGCTAGTACTAGCGGCCTTAGCAATCAGCCCCAGCATTTT. It yields the protein CASTSGLSNQPQHF.

The chain has TRBV7-9 and TRBJ2-1; perhaps TRBD1 as D (5 bases). V lost 3 bases and J lost 7, with 7 bases in between. This CDR3 contains 12 residues. Germline V gene lookup returns CDR1 SEHNR and CDR2 FQNEAQ (reference sequence). CDR3 residues: CASSFKGNEQFF. In nucleotides, the CDR3 is TGTGCCAGCAGCTTCAAGGGGAATGAGCAGTTCTTC.

The chain links TRBV7-9 to TRBJ1-4, with 9 bases fitting TRBD1. The CDR3 loop spans 15 amino acids. Unmatched junction bases numbered 8, after V lost 4 bases and J lost 8 bases. The germline gives CDR1 SEHNR, CDR2 FQNEAQ (reference sequence). The CDR3 protein is CASSSSGQGGEKLFF. CDR3 nucleotides: TGTGCCAGCAGCTCATCGGGACAGGGAGGCGAAAAACTGTTTTTT.

This chain connects TRBV6-5 to TRBJ1-1; D perhaps matches TRBD1 (5 bases). CDR1 is MNHEY, CDR2 SVGAGI, per germline. The CDR3 sequence is 15 residues long. V was trimmed by 4 bases and J by 3 bases, leaving 15 bases between them. DNA for the CDR3: TGTGCCAGCAGTTCTACAGGCTATACGGACACTGAAGCTTTCTTT. Encoded protein: CASSSTGYTDTEAFF.

This clone showed up just once. As DNA, the CDR3 is TGCGCCAGCAGCCAAGTTTCGGCAGGGATGCACGAGCAGTACTTC. Amino acids: CASSQVSAGMHEQYF. The chain employs TRBV4-3 and TRBJ2-7; possible D gene TRBD1, 5 bases. The germline gives CDR1 LGHNA, CDR2 YSLEER. V gave up 1 base and J gave up 5 bases, with 15 bases separating them. The CDR3 totals 15 residues.

Concerning this clone: This CDR3 is also generated by other DNA sequences in the sample. The rearrangement joins TRBV6-5 to TRBJ2-1, with D possibly matching TRBD2 (6 bases). The CDR3 extends over 13 amino acids. Germline V gene data show CDR1 as MNHEY and CDR2 as SVGAGI. Trimming cost V 6 bases and J 4 bases, with 10 bases left between them. The CDR3 DNA is TGTGCCAGCAGCCCCGGGGGTTACAATGAGCAGTTCTTC. This translates into CASSPGGYNEQFF.

This chain links TRBV27 with TRBJ2-3, with TRBD2 matching 10 bases. V was clipped by 5 bases and J by 5 bases; unmatched bases: 7. The CDR3 loop spans 15 amino acids. From germline, CDR1 is MNHEY and CDR2 SMNVEV (reference sequence). CDR3 DNA sequence: TGTGCCAGCAGTACTATCCTAGCGGGGGAAGATACGCAGTATTTT. Protein product: CASSTILAGEDTQYF.

The chain uses TRBV6-7 and TRBJ2-4, with D perhaps TRBD2 (6 bases). TRBV6-7 is known as an ORF, though its function is uncertain. The CDR3 extends over 18 amino acids. V was cut by 5 bases and J by 6 bases, with 26 bases left in between. The CDR3 bases are TGTGCCAGCAGTAGGGGTAACGAAAATACTAGCCAAACAAACATTCAGTACTTC. This gives the protein CASSRGNENTSQTNIQYF.

J is TRBJ1-2 and V is TRBV7-9; D is possibly TRBD1 (5 bases). Germline V gives CDR1 SEHNR, CDR2 FQNEAQ (reference sequence). The germline V and J ends were trimmed by 1 base and 4 bases, with 16 bases remaining between them. This CDR3 spans 16 amino acids. CDR3: CASSLGGTDGLYGYTF. The CDR3 DNA is TGTGCCAGCAGCTTAGGGGGGACTGACGGTCTCTATGGCTACACCTTC.

V and J are TRBV28 and TRBJ2-2, with 9 positions matching TRBD1. V lost 10 bases to trimming and J lost 4 bases; unmatched junction nucleotides: 7. The length of the CDR3 is 14 residues. CDR1 MDHEN and CDR2 SYDVKM come from the germline V gene. The CDR3 reads CATLRTGATGELFF. CDR3 in DNA: TGTGCCACCCTACGGACAGGGGCCACCGGGGAGCTGTTTTTT.

About this clone: A read error may produce the germline difference seen at one junction end. The V call is TRBV14, the J call TRBJ2-7, with D unclear. This CDR3 region has 13 residues. Germline V gene sequence: CDR1 SGHDN, CDR2 FVKESK. The CDR3 DNA reads as TGTGCCAGCAGTCAAGTGATCAATTCCGAGCAGTACTTC. Translating it yields CASSQVINSEQYF. Using reference TRBV14 and TRBJ2-7 for the parts outside the CDR3, the full variable domain is EAGVTQFPSHSVIEKGQTVTLRCDPISGHDNLYWYRRVMGKEIKFLLHFVKESKQDESGMPNNRFLAERTGGTYSTLKVQPAELEDSGVYFCASSQVINSEQYFGPGTRLTVT.